The T cell receptor (beta chain) under discussion was sequenced for a study of vaccination and CD4 T cells after COVID-19. For the study at large: A CEFX pool, an HIV-1 Nef pool, or else no peptide went into the control cultures. Overall study results and limits: In convalescent patients, 304 of 307 vaccine-specific clones were mono-reactive for SARS-CoV-2 spike.

Germline V lookup: CDR1 MNHEY, CDR2 SVGAGI. The CDR3 totals 15 residues. V lost 0 bases and J lost 2, with 10 bases in between. Of note for this clonotype: Its antigen is currently unknown.

Treatment noted: roughly 11-day PBMC culture with coronavirus spike peptide pools or control peptides (ViraFEST assay). Once obtained from cultured CD4+ T cells, the DNA was sequenced using the Oncomine TCR Beta short-read assay. Investigators obtained genomic DNA by extraction from cultured CD4+ T cells. TCRdb reprocessed the PCR reads with MiXCR, giving one entry per CDR3 protein. This sample has more than 13,000 distinct CDR3 sequences, with approximately 50% found just once. The clonotype was recovered from a human donor who had recovered from COVID-19. The chain is built from TRBV6-5 and TRBJ2-5; a possible D gene is TRBD2 (5 bases). This specimen was CD4+ T cells from blood, cultured in vitro, taken before SARS-CoV-2 vaccination. The CDR3: CASSYSMREQETQYF. Written as DNA, the CDR3 is TGTGCCAGCAGTTACTCGATGAGGGAGCAAGAGACCCAGTACTTC.